The sequence of this TCR beta chain was determined in a study of vaccination effects on CD4 cells after COVID-19. General study results and limits: Convalescent patients were few in the study, and early post-infection timepoints were absent. Clonal contraction was marked in infection- and vaccine-induced clones late after vaccination.

Produced via immunoSEQ multiplex PCR; TCRdb's table is partial and in-frame only. This sample has some 39,000 clones, with roughly 82% found just once. Notes on this clone: Its antigen is not identified.

After more than 8 days in culture, the CD4+ T cells were isolated. Having tested negative for nucleocapsid antibodies, the vaccine recipients showed no prior SARS-CoV-2 infection. Half-medium exchanges with IL-2 medium took place on days 3 and 7. The input for sequencing was CD4+ T cells from PBMCs cultured without peptide, taken before COVID-19 vaccination. This clonotype originated in a human donor who received a COVID-19 vaccine.

The CDR3 sequence: CASSPSGQGNYGYTF. DNA of the CDR3: TGTGCCAGCTCACCATCAGGACAGGGTAACTATGGCTACACCTTC. The chain uses TRBV18 and TRBJ1-2, with TRBD1 matching 8 bases. CDR1 KGHSH and CDR2 LQKENI come from the germline V gene. The V gene end was trimmed by 2 bases and the J gene end by 1 base; junction bases not matched to a gene: 3. There are 15 residues in the CDR3. Looking up the rest from reference TRBV18 and TRBJ1-2 gives the full variable domain: NAGVMQNPRHLVRRRGQEARLRCSPMKGHSHVYWYRQLPEEGLKFMVYLQKENIIDESGMPKERFSAEFPKEGPSILRIQQVVRGDSAAYFCASSPSGQGNYGYTFGSGTRLTVV.